This T cell receptor beta chain derives from a study of blood T cell repertoires in COVID-19. About the study: Donors in the United States, Italy and Spain gave samples during acute or convalescent COVID-19.

The CDR3 spans 16 residues. Germline V CDR1 and CDR2: MNHNS, SASEGT. V dropped 1 base and J dropped 8 bases, with 20 bases sitting between them. In the authors' workflow: Scientists estimated how many nucleated cells there were by amplifying reference gene primers. Measured with immunoSEQ multiplex PCR; TCRdb has only the in-frame clones, and not every one. That table gives V, J and clone size, and the DNA gave D and trimming. The sample holds 250,000 to 300,000 clones, approximately 85% seen once. The sequence was obtained from an older woman with acute or convalescent COVID-19. Sequences were obtained from peripheral blood. The rearrangement uses TRBV6-1 and TRBJ1-1; D is possibly TRBD1 (6 bases). The CDR3 spells CASSEELVGGLFEAFF. CDR3 DNA: TGTGCCAGCAGTGAAGAATTGGTAGGGGGTTTATTCGAAGCTTTCTTT.